A selection of T cell receptor beta chains follows, all from one sample in a study of shared T cell receptors in the human thymus. The repertoire was sequenced with immunoSEQ multiplex PCR; TCRdb's copy has only in-frame clones and lacks some. The sample contains 500,000 to 750,000 clones, roughly 88% of which appear only once. These data were also filed under a second study, of human thymus T cells.

Input material: thymocytes. The receptor set was obtained from a boy younger than two with a congenital heart defect. Both conserved end residues are part of each CDR3. A D gene is named only where the DNA matches it firmly. Where a row states a size, it is once, few, many or the class of an expanded clone; other rows omit it.

j_gene,v_gene,d_gene,abundance,CDR3aa,CDR3nt
TRBJ2-7,TRBV7-8,NA,few,CASSGLGVYEQYF,TGTGCCAGCAGCGGCCTCGGGGTTTACGAGCAGTACTTC
TRBJ1-5,TRBV15,NA,NA,CATSRGAESRRNQPQHF,TGTGCCACCAGCAGGGGGGCGGAGAGTAGGCGCAATCAGCCCCAGCATTTT
TRBJ2-2,TRBV4-1,TRBD1,NA,CASSQGLQGATGELFF,TGCGCCAGCAGCCAAGGACTACAGGGGGCCACCGGGGAGCTGTTTTTT
TRBJ2-3,TRBV7-6,TRBD1,few,CASSTPPGTVPPYTQYF,TGTGCCAGCAGCACCCCCCCCGGGACAGTGCCCCCCTATACGCAGTATTTT
TRBJ2-1,TRBV6-4,NA,NA,CASRGPRGEQFF,TGTGCCAGCAGAGGACCCCGGGGGGAGCAGTTCTTC
TRBJ1-5,TRBV15,NA,NA,CATSRDDRDNNQPQHF,TGTGCCACCAGCAGAGATGATAGGGACAACAATCAGCCCCAGCATTTT
TRBJ2-1,TRBV5-4,TRBD1,NA,CASSQPGTGLGNEQFF,TGTGCCAGCAGCCAACCCGGGACAGGTCTCGGCAATGAGCAGTTCTTC
TRBJ2-3,TRBV7-9,NA,few,CASSQPTDSSTDTQYF,TGTGCCAGCAGCCAACCAACGGACTCTAGCACAGATACGCAGTATTTT
TRBJ2-5,TRBV27,NA,NA,CASSPLRGRGETQYF,TGTGCCAGCAGTCCACTCCGAGGGCGCGGAGAGACCCAGTACTTC
TRBJ2-7,TRBV2,NA,NA,CASTRTVYEQYF,TGTGCCAGCACAAGGACAGTCTACGAGCAGTACTTC
TRBJ2-7,TRBV5-5,TRBD2,once,CASSLGLAGAPYEQYF,TGTGCCAGCAGCTTAGGACTAGCGGGGGCCCCCTACGAGCAGTACTTC
TRBJ2-3,TRBV4-1,TRBD2,NA,CASSQRGLAGNTDTQYF,TGCGCCAGCAGCCAAAGGGGACTAGCGGGAAACACAGATACGCAGTATTTT
TRBJ1-1,TRBV27,NA,NA,CASTGAMNTEAFF,TGTGCCAGCACCGGAGCCATGAACACTGAAGCTTTCTTT
TRBJ2-7,TRBV5-1,NA,NA,CASSLEVQGGEQYF,TGCGCCAGCAGCTTGGAAGTTCAGGGAGGCGAGCAGTACTTC
TRBJ1-1,TRBV19,TRBD1,NA,CASSIRTGRESEAFF,TGTGCCAGTAGTATCCGGACAGGGCGAGAGTCTGAAGCTTTCTTT
TRBJ2-6,TRBV5-1,NA,NA,CASTNPGGKRGANVLTF,TGCGCCAGCACTAACCCCGGGGGAAAGCGAGGGGCCAACGTCCTGACTTTC
TRBJ2-7,TRBV18,TRBD2,NA,CASSPLAGARYEQYF,TGTGCCAGCTCACCGTTAGCGGGAGCGAGGTACGAGCAGTACTTC
TRBJ2-7,TRBV11-2,TRBD2,NA,CASSLKGLEYEQYF,TGTGCCAGCAGCTTAAAGGGACTAGAATACGAGCAGTACTTC
TRBJ1-2,TRBV29-1,NA,NA,CSVGGQPATYGYTF,TGCAGCGTTGGGGGCCAGCCAGCGACCTATGGCTACACCTTC
TRBJ2-7,TRBV6-1,TRBD1,NA,CASRRDRGTYEQYF,TGTGCCAGCAGGAGGGACAGGGGGACCTACGAGCAGTACTTC
TRBJ1-4,TRBV6-1,NA,NA,CASSRQAPTNEKLFF,TGTGCCAGCAGCAGACAGGCCCCAACTAATGAAAAACTGTTTTTT
TRBJ1-3,TRBV28,TRBD1,NA,CASSPPTGRSGNTIYF,TGTGCCAGCAGTCCCCCGACAGGGAGGTCTGGAAACACCATATATTTT
TRBJ2-3,TRBV28,TRBD1,NA,CASSFSRSTGDITDTQYF,TGTGCCAGCAGTTTTTCCAGGTCGACAGGGGATATCACAGATACGCAGTATTTT
TRBJ2-1,TRBV5-5,NA,NA,CASSWEWSYNEQFF,TGTGCCAGCAGTTGGGAGTGGTCCTACAATGAGCAGTTCTTC
TRBJ2-7,TRBV7-2,TRBD2,NA,CASSLAELPSGIYEQYF,TGTGCCAGCAGCTTAGCGGAGTTACCTAGCGGGATTTACGAGCAGTACTTC
TRBJ2-5,TRBV7-9,TRBD2,once,CASSLSLAVLQETQYF,TGTGCCAGCAGCCTATCTCTAGCGGTCCTCCAAGAGACCCAGTACTTC
TRBJ2-5,TRBV11-2,NA,NA,CASRQYTGKETQYF,TGTGCCAGCAGGCAATACACGGGGAAAGAGACCCAGTACTTC
TRBJ2-7,TRBV28,NA,NA,CASVKPGGTCEQYF,TGTGCCAGCGTAAAACCCGGCGGTACGTGCGAGCAGTACTTC
TRBJ2-7,TRBV28,NA,NA,CASSFLTVAGPYEQYF,TGTGCCAGCAGTTTTCTAACCGTGGCGGGCCCCTACGAGCAGTACTTC
TRBJ2-5,TRBV7-8,TRBD2,NA,CASSPDRLAEETQYF,TGTGCCAGCAGCCCCGACCGGCTAGCGGAAGAGACCCAGTACTTC